The T cell receptor beta chain under discussion was sequenced for a study of blood T cell repertoires in COVID-19. Study in general: The cDNA or gDNA used as material had been derived from T cells, B-cell-depleted T cells, or PBMCs.

Germline CDR1 SGHDT, CDR2 YYEEEE. The CDR3 runs 14 residues. Between the trimmed V and J ends, which lost 1 base and 10 bases, there was a span of 16 bases. Assay: immunoSEQ multiplex PCR; the TCRdb copy retains only in-frame clones and omits some. The sample shows some 200,000 clones, 89% of them seen only once. This receptor was identified in a woman aged 40 to 55 with acute or convalescent COVID-19. The chain is built from TRBV5-6 and TRBJ2-3; D perhaps matches TRBD2 (7 bases). What was sequenced was peripheral blood. The CDR3 DNA reads TGTGCCAGCAGCTTGCTCGCGGGGGAGGGGGCGCAGTATTTT. This gives the protein CASSLLAGEGAQYF.